This T cell receptor (beta chain) came from a study of cytomegalovirus exposure and HLA in healthy donors. CDR1 is MNHEY, CDR2 SMNVEV, per germline (reference sequence). Trimming stripped 3 bases from V and 1 base from J, with 6 bases between. The length of the CDR3 is 13 residues. Produced via immunoSEQ multiplex PCR; TCRdb's table is partial and in-frame only. This sample has tens of thousands of clones, with around 94% found just once. The source of this sequence is a young woman in good health and CMV-seropositive. The chain recombines TRBV27 with TRBJ1-1; D gene unclear. Input material: PBMCs. In DNA, the CDR3 is TGTGCCAGCAGTTTTGGCACGAACACTGAAGCTTTCTTT. The encoded protein is CASSFGTNTEAFF.